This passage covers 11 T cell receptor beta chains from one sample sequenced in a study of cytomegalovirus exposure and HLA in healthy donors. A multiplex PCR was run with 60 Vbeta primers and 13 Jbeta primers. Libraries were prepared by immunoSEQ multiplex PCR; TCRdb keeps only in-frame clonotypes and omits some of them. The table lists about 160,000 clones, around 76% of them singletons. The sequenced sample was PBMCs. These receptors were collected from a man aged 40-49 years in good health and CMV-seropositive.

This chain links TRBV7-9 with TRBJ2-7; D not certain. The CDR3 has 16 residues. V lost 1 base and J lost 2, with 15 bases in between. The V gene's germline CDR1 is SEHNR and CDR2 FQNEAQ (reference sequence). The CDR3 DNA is TGTGCCAGCAGCTTAGGTTCCACACTACCGGCCTACGAGCAGTACTTC. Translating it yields CASSLGSTLPAYEQYF. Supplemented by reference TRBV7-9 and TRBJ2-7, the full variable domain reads DTGVSQNPRHKITKRGQNVTFRCDPISEHNRLYWYRQTLGQGPEFLTYFQNEAQLEKSRLLSDRFSAERPKGSFSTLEIQRTEQGDSAMYLCASSLGSTLPAYEQYFGPGTRLTVT.

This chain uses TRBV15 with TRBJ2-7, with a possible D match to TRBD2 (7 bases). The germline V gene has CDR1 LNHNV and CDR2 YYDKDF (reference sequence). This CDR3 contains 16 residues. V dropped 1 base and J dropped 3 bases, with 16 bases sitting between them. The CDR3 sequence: CATSRVGGQGSYEQYF. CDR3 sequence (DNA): TGTGCCACCAGCAGAGTCGGGGGGCAGGGCAGCTACGAGCAGTACTTC.

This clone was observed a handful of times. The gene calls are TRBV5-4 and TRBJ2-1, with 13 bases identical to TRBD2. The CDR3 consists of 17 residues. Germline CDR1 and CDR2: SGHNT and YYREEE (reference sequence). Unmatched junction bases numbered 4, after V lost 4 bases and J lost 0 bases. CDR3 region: CASSQGLAGTSYNEQFF. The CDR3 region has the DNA TGTGCCAGCAGCCAGGGACTAGCGGGGACCTCCTACAATGAGCAGTTCTTC.

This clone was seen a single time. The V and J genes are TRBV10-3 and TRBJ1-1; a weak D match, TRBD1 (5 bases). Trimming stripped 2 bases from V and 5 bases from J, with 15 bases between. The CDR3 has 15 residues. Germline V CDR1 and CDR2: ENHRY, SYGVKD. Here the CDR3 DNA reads TGTGCCATCAGTGAGAAGGAATTTGGGACTACTGAAGCTTTCTTT. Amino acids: CAISEKEFGTTEAFF.

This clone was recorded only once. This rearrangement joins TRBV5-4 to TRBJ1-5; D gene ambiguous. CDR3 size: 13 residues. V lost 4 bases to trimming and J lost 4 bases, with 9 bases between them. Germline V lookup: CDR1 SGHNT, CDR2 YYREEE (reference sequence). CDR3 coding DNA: TGTGCCAGCAGCAGCGGTGTAAATCAGCCCCAGCATTTT. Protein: CASSSGVNQPQHF.

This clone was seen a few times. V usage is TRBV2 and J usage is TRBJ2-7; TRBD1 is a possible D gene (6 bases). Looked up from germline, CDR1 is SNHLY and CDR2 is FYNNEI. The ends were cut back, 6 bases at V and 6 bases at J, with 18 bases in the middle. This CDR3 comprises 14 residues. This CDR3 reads CASRKYREEGEQYF. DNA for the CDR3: TGTGCCAGCAGGAAGTACAGGGAAGAGGGCGAGCAGTACTTC. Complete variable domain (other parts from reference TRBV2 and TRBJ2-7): EPEVTQTPSHQVTQMGQEVILRCVPISNHLYFYWYRQILGQKVEFLVSFYNNEISEKSEIFDDQFSVERPDGSNFTLKIRSTKLEDSAMYFCASRKYREEGEQYFGPGTRLTVT.

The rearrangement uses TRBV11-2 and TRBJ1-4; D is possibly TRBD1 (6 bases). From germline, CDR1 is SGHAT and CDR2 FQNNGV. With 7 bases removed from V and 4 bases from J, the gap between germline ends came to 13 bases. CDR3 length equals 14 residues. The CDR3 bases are TGTGCCAGCACCCACCAGGGGAGTAATGAAAAACTGTTTTTT. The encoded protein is CASTHQGSNEKLFF. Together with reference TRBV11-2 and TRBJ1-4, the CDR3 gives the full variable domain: EAGVAQSPRYKIIEKRQSVAFWCNPISGHATLYWYQQILGQGPKLLIQFQNNGVVDDSQLPKDRFSAERLKGVDSTLKIQPAKLEDSAVYLCASTHQGSNEKLFFGSGTQLSVL.

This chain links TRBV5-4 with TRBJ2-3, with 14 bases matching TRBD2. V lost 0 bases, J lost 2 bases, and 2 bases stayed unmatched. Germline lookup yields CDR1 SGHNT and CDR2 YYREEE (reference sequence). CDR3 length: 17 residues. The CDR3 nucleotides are TGTGCCAGCAGCTTGGGACTAGCGGGGGGGCTCACAGATACGCAGTATTTT. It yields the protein CASSLGLAGGLTDTQYF.

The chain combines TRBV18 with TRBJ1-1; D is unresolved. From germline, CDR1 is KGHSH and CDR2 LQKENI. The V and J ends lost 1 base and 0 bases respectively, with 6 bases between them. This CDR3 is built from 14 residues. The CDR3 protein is CASSPRGMNTEAFF. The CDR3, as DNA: TGTGCCAGCTCACCACGAGGAATGAACACTGAAGCTTTCTTT. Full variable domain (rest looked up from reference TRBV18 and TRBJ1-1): NAGVMQNPRHLVRRRGQEARLRCSPMKGHSHVYWYRQLPEEGLKFMVYLQKENIIDESGMPKERFSAEFPKEGPSILRIQQVVRGDSAAYFCASSPRGMNTEAFFGQGTRLTVV.

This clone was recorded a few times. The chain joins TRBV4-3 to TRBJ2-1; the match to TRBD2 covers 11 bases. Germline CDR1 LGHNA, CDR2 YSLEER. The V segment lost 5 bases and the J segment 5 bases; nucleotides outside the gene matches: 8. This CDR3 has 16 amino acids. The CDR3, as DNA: TGCGCCAGCAGCACCCCACTAGCGGGGGAGGACAATGAGCAGTTCTTC. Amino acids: CASSTPLAGEDNEQFF.

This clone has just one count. CDR3 sequence: CASSLDRRQVYEQYF. The DNA of the CDR3 is TGTGCCAGCAGCTTAGATAGAAGACAGGTTTACGAGCAGTACTTC. J is TRBJ2-7 and V is TRBV11-2; a weak D match, TRBD1 (6 bases). The CDR3 is 15 amino acids. Germline loops: CDR1 SGHAT, CDR2 FQNNGV. V was pared by 0 bases and J by 4 bases, with 13 bases between.